What follows describes a single TCR beta chain. Its antigen is unknown. Every immunoSEQ plate was one replicate of a subset's evenly spread DNA. In the sorted-subset replicate PCRs, about 190 ng DNA, 25,000 to 30,000 T cell genomes, was used. Some clones are missing from TCRdb's copy, which holds only in-frame ones; the method was immunoSEQ multiplex PCR. The table shows 750,000 to 1,000,000 clones, with 85% to 95% occurring only once. Terminally differentiated effector memory CD45RA+ cells were excluded from the naive CD8 cells, which were CD45RO-negative and positively selected for CCR7. These data belong to a study of shared clonotypes between healthy human individuals. General observations from the study: Several donors had approximately 4.6% of their naive CD4 clonotypes in common.

V lost 0 bases and J lost 1, with 8 bases in between. The CDR3 contains 14 residues. CDR1 SGHKS and CDR2 YYEKEE come from the germline V gene (reference sequence). This TCR was sampled from a man between 25 and 39 years old in good health. The gene calls are TRBV5-5 and TRBJ2-7; the D is unclear. The sample consisted of naive CD8+ T cells sorted from blood. The CDR3 DNA sequence: TGTGCCAGCAGCTTGGGGGATCTGTCCTACGAGCAGTACTTC. Translating it yields CASSLGDLSYEQYF.